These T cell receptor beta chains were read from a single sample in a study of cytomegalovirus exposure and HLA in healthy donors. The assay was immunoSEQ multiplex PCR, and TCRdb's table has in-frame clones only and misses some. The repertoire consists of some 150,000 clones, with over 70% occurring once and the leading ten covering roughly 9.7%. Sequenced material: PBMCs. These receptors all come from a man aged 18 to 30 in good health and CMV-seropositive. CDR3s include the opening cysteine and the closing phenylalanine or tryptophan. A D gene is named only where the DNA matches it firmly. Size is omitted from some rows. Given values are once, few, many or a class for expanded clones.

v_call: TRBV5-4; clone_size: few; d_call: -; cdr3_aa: CASSLAGLAYNEQFF
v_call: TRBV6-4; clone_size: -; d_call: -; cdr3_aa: CASSDPHMDQPQHF
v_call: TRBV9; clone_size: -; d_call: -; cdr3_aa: CASSVTAGWSGANVLTF
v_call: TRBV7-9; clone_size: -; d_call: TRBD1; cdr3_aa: CSSSLGRDSYYNEQFF
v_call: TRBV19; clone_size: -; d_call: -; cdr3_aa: CASSIVGAHNEQFF
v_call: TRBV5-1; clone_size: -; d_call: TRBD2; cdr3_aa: CASSDPRTSGVSGEQFF
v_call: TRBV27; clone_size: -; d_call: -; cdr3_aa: CASRRGIPTNEKLFF
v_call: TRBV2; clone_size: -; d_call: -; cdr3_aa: CASSEKLARQETQYF
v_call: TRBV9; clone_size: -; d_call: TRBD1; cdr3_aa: CASSVGSGGREPQHF
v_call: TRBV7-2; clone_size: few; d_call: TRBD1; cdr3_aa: CASSPGQGMGEQFF
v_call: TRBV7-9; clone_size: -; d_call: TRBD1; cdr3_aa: CASGLRDSMNTEAFF
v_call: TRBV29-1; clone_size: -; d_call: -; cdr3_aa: CSVVRVLNTEAFF
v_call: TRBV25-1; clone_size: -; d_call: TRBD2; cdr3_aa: CASSDPAGLAGGEQYF
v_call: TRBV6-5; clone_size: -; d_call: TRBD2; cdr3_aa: CASSYSTGLDFHEQFF
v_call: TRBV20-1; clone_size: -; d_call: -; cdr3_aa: CSAFIDYEQYF
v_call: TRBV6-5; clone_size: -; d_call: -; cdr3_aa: CASSYGVGGNEQFF
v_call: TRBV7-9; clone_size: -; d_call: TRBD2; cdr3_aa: CASSPSYREGLNEQYF
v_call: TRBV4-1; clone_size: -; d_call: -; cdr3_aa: CASSQERGGETQYF
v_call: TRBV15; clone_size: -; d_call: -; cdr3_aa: CATSVGGGAEAFF
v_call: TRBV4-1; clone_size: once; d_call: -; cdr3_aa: CASSWNRDSYEQYF
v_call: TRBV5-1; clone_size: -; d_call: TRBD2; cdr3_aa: CASSLAPSGRVGEQYF
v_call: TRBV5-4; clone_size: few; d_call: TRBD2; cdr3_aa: CASSLLTSPTSYNEQFF
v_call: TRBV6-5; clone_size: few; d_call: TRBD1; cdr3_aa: CASSRQGVTEAFF
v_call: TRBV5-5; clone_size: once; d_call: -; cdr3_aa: CASSLGEGYEQYF
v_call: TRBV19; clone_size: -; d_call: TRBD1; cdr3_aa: CASSLGQGAINTEAFF